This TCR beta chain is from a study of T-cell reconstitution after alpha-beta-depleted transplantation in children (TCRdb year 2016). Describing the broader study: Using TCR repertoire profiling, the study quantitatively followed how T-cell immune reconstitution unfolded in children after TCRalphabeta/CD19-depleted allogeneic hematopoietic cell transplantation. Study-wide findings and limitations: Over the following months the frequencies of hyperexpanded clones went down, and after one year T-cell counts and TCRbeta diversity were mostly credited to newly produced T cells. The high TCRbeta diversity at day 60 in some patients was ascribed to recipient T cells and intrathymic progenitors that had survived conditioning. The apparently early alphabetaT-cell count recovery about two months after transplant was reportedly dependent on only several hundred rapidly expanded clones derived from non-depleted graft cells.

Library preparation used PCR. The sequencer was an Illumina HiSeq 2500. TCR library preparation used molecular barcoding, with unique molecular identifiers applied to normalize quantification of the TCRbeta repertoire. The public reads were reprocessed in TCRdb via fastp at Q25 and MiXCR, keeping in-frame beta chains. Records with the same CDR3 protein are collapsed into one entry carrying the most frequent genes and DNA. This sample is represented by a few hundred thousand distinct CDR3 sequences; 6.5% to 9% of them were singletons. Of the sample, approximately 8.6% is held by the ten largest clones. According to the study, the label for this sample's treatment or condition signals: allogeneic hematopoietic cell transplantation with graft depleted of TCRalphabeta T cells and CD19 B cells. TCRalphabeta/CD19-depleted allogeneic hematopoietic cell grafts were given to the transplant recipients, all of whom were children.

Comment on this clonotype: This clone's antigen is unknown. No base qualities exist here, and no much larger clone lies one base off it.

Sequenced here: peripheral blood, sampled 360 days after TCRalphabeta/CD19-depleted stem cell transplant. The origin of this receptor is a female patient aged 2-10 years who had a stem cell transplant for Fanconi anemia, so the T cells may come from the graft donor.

In nucleotide form, the sequence is TGTGCCAGCAGTATCAACTTTCCCGGGACAGAAGTCGAAGAGACCCAGTACTTC. This encodes CASSINFPGTEVEETQYF. The receptor chain draws on TRBV28 and TRBJ2-5; 7 nucleotides in the junction match TRBD1. From its cysteine to its phenylalanine, the CDR3 spans 18 amino acids. Just the 54-base CDR3 DNA is kept, in frame starting at base 1. Reading the germline V gene gives CDR1 MDHEN and CDR2 SYDVKM. V is pruned by 5 bases and J by 3 bases, leaving 18 bases of the junction without a gene match.